Below, one T cell receptor beta chain is given with its context. Its antigen is currently unknown. The sample comes from a study of beta chain features in type 1 diabetes. General study results and limits: Although PCR might favor shorter templates, it would do so equally in patients and controls. Among all four CD4+ subsets, Type 1 diabetes patients had TCRB CDR3s that were moderately but significantly shorter.

The CDR3 extends over 15 amino acids. V lost 3 bases and J lost 4; bases outside the gene matches: 6. CDR1 ENHRY and CDR2 SYGVKD come from the germline V gene. Reverse transcribing all isolated RNA meant expressed TCRB transcripts were sequenced. Assay used: immunoSEQ multiplex PCR; TCRdb lists only in-frame clones, some missing. The repertoire consists of over 200,000 clones, with 11% occurring once and the leading ten covering roughly 0.017%. The receptor was derived from a man aged 25 to 40 with type 1 diabetes. The sequencing input was naive CD4+ T cells from blood. The rearrangement joins TRBV10-3 to TRBJ1-1; 9 bases are shared with TRBD1. The CDR3, as DNA: TGTGCCATCAGTGACCAGGACAGGGGCACCACTGAAGCTTTCTTT. Amino acids: CAISDQDRGTTEAFF.